The 10 T cell receptor beta chains reported below all come from one sample, sequenced in a study of identical twins. Each CDR3 protein is one row after TCRdb ran MiXCR on the 5' RACE reads. The data hold 700,000 or so distinct CDR3 sequences, with approximately 21% observed a single time. These same records also appear under a second study, on T cells expressing NK-cell markers.

Sequences were obtained from PBMCs. The receptors originated from a woman between 18 and 29 years old in good health.

The chain uses TRBV7-9 and TRBJ2-5, with D possibly being TRBD1 (7 bases). Between the trimmed V and J ends, which lost 5 bases and 4 bases, there was a span of 17 bases. The CDR3 has 15 residues. Germline lookup yields CDR1 SEHNR and CDR2 FQNEAQ (reference sequence). This CDR3 reads CASSAGQTSGETQYF. The CDR3 nucleotides are TGTGCCAGCAGCGCGGGACAGACCTCAGGAGAGACCCAGTACTTC.

The chain is built from TRBV4-3 and TRBJ2-3, with TRBD2 matching 11 bases. Germline V lookup: CDR1 LGHNA, CDR2 YSLEER. V lost 0 bases, J lost 9 bases, and 8 bases stayed unmatched. The CDR3 is 16 residues long. The CDR3 coding sequence is TGCGCCAGCAGCCAAGATGCGCTAGCGGGAGGAGCCACGCAGTATTTT. Amino acid sequence: CASSQDALAGGATQYF.

This clonotype was observed a few times. The chain joins TRBV29-1 to TRBJ2-5; D perhaps matches TRBD2 (7 bases). CDR1 is SQVTM and CDR2 is ANQGSEA in the germline V gene. The CDR3 has 14 amino acids. V lost 4 bases to trimming and J lost 1 base, with 13 bases between them. The CDR3 DNA is TGCAGCGTTGGGGGGGGACACCGCCAAGAGACCCAGTACTTC. Translating gives CSVGGGHRQETQYF.

This clonotype was detected a few times. CDR3 nucleotides: TGCGCCAGCAGTGAGTCACCGGGGGTGAACTATGGCTACACCTTC. The encoded protein is CASSESPGVNYGYTF. The chain couples TRBV10-2 to TRBJ1-2; D is perhaps TRBD1 (5 bases). The V and J ends lost 0 bases and 2 bases respectively, with 10 bases between them. CDR3 length equals 15 residues. The V gene's germline CDR1 is WSHSY and CDR2 SAAADI.

This clonotype has only one observation. V usage is TRBV30 and J usage is TRBJ1-3; no reliable D call. This CDR3 comprises 13 residues. Germline V gene sequence: CDR1 GTSNPN, CDR2 SVGIG (reference sequence). V dropped 2 bases and J dropped 0 bases, with 5 bases sitting between them. The CDR3 region is CAWSSDSGNTIYF. CDR3 bases: TGTGCCTGGAGTTCAGACTCTGGAAACACCATATATTTT. The whole variable domain, filled in from reference TRBV30 and TRBJ1-3, reads SQTIHQWPATLVQPVGSPLSLECTVEGTSNPNLYWYRQAAGRGLQLLFYSVGIGQISSEVPQNLSASRPQDRQFILSSKKLLLSDSGFYLCAWSSDSGNTIYFGEGSWLTVV.

V is TRBV20-1 and J is TRBJ2-3; 9 bases are shared with TRBD1. CDR3 length: 14 residues. V gave up 0 bases and J gave up 5 bases; unmatched junction bases: 3. Per the germline V gene, CDR1 is DFQATT and CDR2 is SNEGSKA (reference sequence). DNA for the CDR3: TGCAGTGCTAGAGATTACAGGGGGCAAGATACGCAGTATTTT. This encodes CSARDYRGQDTQYF.

The chain is built from TRBV6-2 or TRBV6-3 and TRBJ2-2; D is unclear. The CDR3 sequence is 14 residues long. Germline CDR1 MNHEY, CDR2 SVGEGT. V was pared by 2 bases and J by 7 bases, with 11 bases between. The CDR3: CASSYSPSGGELFF. The CDR3 nucleotides are TGTGCCAGCAGTTACAGCCCCTCCGGCGGGGAGCTGTTTTTT.

This clonotype was counted ten times or more. V is TRBV7-2 and J is TRBJ1-5, with D uncertain. V gave up 3 bases and J gave up 8 bases, with 8 bases separating them. Germline CDR1 and CDR2: SGHTA and FQGNSA. The CDR3 is made up of 12 amino acids. The chain's CDR3 is CASSLIGEPQHF. CDR3 nucleotide sequence: TGTGCCAGCAGCTTGATCGGGGAGCCCCAGCATTTT.

This clonotype has a handful of counts. J is TRBJ2-1 and V is TRBV20-1, with D possibly matching TRBD1 (5 bases). The V gene's germline CDR1 is DFQATT and CDR2 SNEGSKA (reference sequence). Trimming removed 3 bases from V and 12 bases from J, with 18 bases in between. This CDR3 contains 13 residues. The CDR3 bases are TGCAGTGCTAGGGGGCTAGATGGAAACGGGCAGTTCTTC. It specifies CSARGLDGNGQFF.

V gene TRBV20-1 combines with J gene TRBJ1-2; D gene unclear. The germline V and J ends were trimmed by 1 base and 7 bases, with 7 bases remaining between them. The CDR3 runs 11 residues. Germline V gene lookup returns CDR1 DFQATT and CDR2 SNEGSKA (reference sequence). CDR3 DNA sequence: TGCAGTGCTAGAGTGGGCGTTGGCTACACCTTC. This encodes CSARVGVGYTF.